A selection of T cell receptor beta chains follows, all from one sample in a study of OX40 agonist ivuxolimab in advanced cancers. Sequencing used immunoSEQ multiplex PCR; TCRdb keeps in-frame clones, though not all of them. Here the sample spans some 17,000 clones, roughly 89% being singletons. The specimen comprised CD4+ or CD8+ T cells sorted from blood, sampled in a trial of the OX40 agonist ivuxolimab. These receptors were taken from an adult with an advanced solid tumor such as melanoma, head and neck, liver or kidney cancer. Both conserved end residues are part of each CDR3. The order of the fields is V gene, J gene, D gene, CDR3 protein. A D gene is named only where the DNA matches it firmly.

v_gene: TRBV4-3; j_gene: TRBJ2-3; d_gene: TRBD2; CDR3aa: CASSQDLAAGAADTQYF
v_gene: TRBV12-5; j_gene: TRBJ2-7; d_gene: -; CDR3aa: CASGLGFGTYEQYF
v_gene: TRBV5-1; j_gene: TRBJ1-1; d_gene: TRBD1; CDR3aa: CASSSTSGQLNTEAFF
v_gene: TRBV14; j_gene: TRBJ2-5; d_gene: -; CDR3aa: CASSQEPGGGETQYF
v_gene: TRBV4-3; j_gene: TRBJ1-1; d_gene: TRBD1; CDR3aa: CASSQGTGVTEAFF
v_gene: TRBV18; j_gene: TRBJ1-5; d_gene: -; CDR3aa: CASSPDPGQVLSDQPQHF
v_gene: TRBV4-1; j_gene: TRBJ1-4; d_gene: -; CDR3aa: CASGPTNEKLFF
v_gene: TRBV21-1; j_gene: TRBJ1-5; d_gene: -; CDR3aa: CASPRDRGNQPQHF
v_gene: TRBV11-2; j_gene: TRBJ2-2; d_gene: TRBD2; CDR3aa: CASSLGLAGAGGELFF
v_gene: TRBV4-3; j_gene: TRBJ2-7; d_gene: TRBD2; CDR3aa: CASSQDWTSSSSYEQYF
v_gene: TRBV27; j_gene: TRBJ2-7; d_gene: -; CDR3aa: CASSHGFSYEQYF
v_gene: TRBV5-7; j_gene: TRBJ1-6; d_gene: -; CDR3aa: CASSSKNSPLHF
v_gene: TRBV4-3; j_gene: TRBJ1-5; d_gene: -; CDR3aa: CASSPGSLWGPNQPQHF
v_gene: TRBV19; j_gene: TRBJ1-1; d_gene: TRBD1; CDR3aa: CASSAYRGHTEAFF
v_gene: TRBV7-3; j_gene: TRBJ2-1; d_gene: -; CDR3aa: CASSFRDGYNEQFF
v_gene: TRBV29-1; j_gene: TRBJ2-5; d_gene: -; CDR3aa: CSVGPPGHGLGTQYF
v_gene: TRBV29-1; j_gene: TRBJ2-2; d_gene: -; CDR3aa: CSVEFNTGELFF
v_gene: TRBV27; j_gene: TRBJ2-1; d_gene: TRBD2; CDR3aa: CASSLTAGTRSYNEQFF